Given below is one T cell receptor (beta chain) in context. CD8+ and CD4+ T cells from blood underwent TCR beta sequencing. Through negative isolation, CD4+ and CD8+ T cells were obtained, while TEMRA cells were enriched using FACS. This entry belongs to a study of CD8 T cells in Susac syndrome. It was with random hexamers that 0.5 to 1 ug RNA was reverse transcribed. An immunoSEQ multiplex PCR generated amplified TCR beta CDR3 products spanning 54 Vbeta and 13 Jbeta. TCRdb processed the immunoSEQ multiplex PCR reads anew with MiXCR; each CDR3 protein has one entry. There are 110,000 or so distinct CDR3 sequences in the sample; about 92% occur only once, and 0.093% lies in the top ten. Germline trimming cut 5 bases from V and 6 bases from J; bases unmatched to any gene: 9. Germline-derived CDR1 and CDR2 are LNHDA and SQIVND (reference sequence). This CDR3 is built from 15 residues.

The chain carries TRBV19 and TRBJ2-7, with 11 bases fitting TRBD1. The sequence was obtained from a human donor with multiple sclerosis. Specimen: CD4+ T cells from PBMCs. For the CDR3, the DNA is TGTGCCAGTAGTCCCAACCCCGGGACAGGGGGCGAGCAGTACTTC. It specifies CASSPNPGTGGEQYF.